Following are 2 T cell receptor beta chains from one sample sequenced in a study of shared clonotypes between healthy human individuals. The table came from immunoSEQ multiplex PCR; TCRdb's copy has only in-frame clones and leaves some out. Of roughly 700,000 clones in the sample, 74% were seen once. Sequencing was performed on memory CD4+ T cells sorted from blood. The subset denotes: CD45RA-negative fraction. These TCRs come from a woman aged 25 to 39 in good health.

This clone was observed a single time. In DNA form, the CDR3 reads TGCGCCAGCAGAACGAGTACCGGGGTTCGCTATGGCTACACCTTC. It yields the protein CASRTSTGVRYGYTF. This rearrangement joins TRBV4-1 to TRBJ1-2; D not certain. The germline CDR1 and CDR2 sequences are MGHRA and YSYEKL. The CDR3 length is 15 residues. Trimming removed 6 bases from V and 4 bases from J, with 18 bases in between.

This clone was counted ten times or more. The rearrangement joins TRBV4-1 to TRBJ1-1, with no clear D. The germline V gene encodes CDR1 MGHRA and CDR2 YSYEKL. The CDR3 covers 14 residues. Between the trimmed V and J ends, which lost 0 bases and 4 bases, there was a span of 9 bases. This CDR3 reads CASSQDGWGTEAFF. The CDR3 DNA follows: TGCGCCAGCAGCCAAGATGGTTGGGGCACTGAAGCTTTCTTT.